Below, 5 T cell receptor beta chains from the same sample are listed, as sequenced in a study of cytomegalovirus exposure and HLA in healthy donors. PCR involved 60 Vbeta and 13 Jbeta primers. Some clones are missing from TCRdb's copy, which holds only in-frame ones; the method was immunoSEQ multiplex PCR. The sample consists of 150,000 to 200,000 clones, roughly nine tenths of them appearing once. Sequencing was carried out using PBMCs. The receptors were gathered from a girl in the first two years of life in good health and CMV-seronegative.

The count of this clone is one. The chain links TRBV6-5 to TRBJ1-2, with 9 bases aligning to TRBD1. The V gene's germline CDR1 is MNHEY and CDR2 SVGAGI. This CDR3 is 14 amino acids long. V shed 5 bases, J shed 4 bases, and the junction held 5 bases outside the gene matches. The CDR3 reads CASSPGTGRYGYTF. CDR3 nucleotide sequence: TGTGCCAGCAGTCCCGGGACAGGGCGCTATGGCTACACCTTC.

The genes are TRBV10-3 and TRBJ2-7, with 9 bases identical to TRBD1. Unmatched junction bases numbered 12, after V lost 4 bases and J lost 5 bases. This CDR3 has 16 amino acids. CDR1 and CDR2 from the germline V gene are ENHRY and SYGVKD. The CDR3 nucleotides are TGTGCCATCAGTGGAGCCCCCGGGACAGGGATCGACGAGCAGTACTTC. It encodes CAISGAPGTGIDEQYF.

The rearrangement links TRBV27 to TRBJ1-6; no reliable D call. Germline loops: CDR1 MNHEY, CDR2 SMNVEV (reference sequence). The CDR3 has 13 amino acids. V was cut by 0 bases and J by 10 bases, with 7 bases left in between. CDR3 region: CASSLSSGSPLHF. The CDR3 DNA is TGTGCCAGCAGTTTATCGTCAGGCTCACCCCTCCACTTT.

The chain uses TRBV5-6 and TRBJ1-2, with D unresolved. The germline V and J ends were trimmed by 2 bases and 2 bases, with 16 bases remaining between them. Per germline, CDR1 SGHDT and CDR2 YYEEEE. This CDR3 is 16 amino acids long. This CDR3 reads CASSFGGLSENYGYTF. CDR3 DNA: TGTGCCAGCAGCTTCGGAGGCCTTTCGGAAAACTATGGCTACACCTTC.

The gene calls are TRBV9 and TRBJ2-7; 8 nucleotides line up with TRBD1. This CDR3 is 16 amino acids long. Germline V gene data show CDR1 as SGDLS and CDR2 as YYNGEE. After removal of 7 bases from V and 4 bases from J, the junction contained 16 bases not matched to a gene. CDR3 protein: CASSVGPTGGPYEQYF. CDR3 in DNA: TGTGCCAGCTCCGTCGGACCCACAGGGGGACCATACGAGCAGTACTTC. Full variable domain (remainder filled in from reference TRBV9 and TRBJ2-7): DSGVTQTPKHLITATGQRVTLRCSPRSGDLSVYWYQQSLDQGLQFLIQYYNGEERAKGNILERFSAQQFPDLHSELNLSSLELGDSALYFCASSVGPTGGPYEQYFGPGTRLTVT.